This TCR beta chain is from a study of blood T cell repertoires in COVID-19. Overall study context: The origin of the acute and convalescent COVID-19 samples was the United States, Italy and Spain. From T cells, B-cell-depleted T cells, or PBMCs came the material, which was cDNA or gDNA.

As originally analysed: Researchers report that nucleated cell counts were estimated from reference gene primer amplification. Sequenced by immunoSEQ multiplex PCR; TCRdb stores in-frame clones only, minus some. V, J and clone size derive from that table, while D and trimming were established from the DNA sequence. The sample records fewer than 150,000 clones, around 85% being singletons. V lost 2 bases and J 1 base, leaving 8 bases between the germline ends. In germline, CDR1 is MNHEY, CDR2 SVGAGI. This CDR3 contains 14 residues. This clonotype was sampled from a human donor in a cohort sampled during active COVID-19. The chain carries TRBV6-5 and TRBJ1-1; possible D gene TRBD1, 6 bases. The sequenced material came from peripheral blood. CDR3 sequence (DNA): TGTGCCAGCAGTTACAGGGGGGGGAACACTGAAGCTTTCTTT. Translation gives CASSYRGGNTEAFF.